This entry lists 18 T cell receptor beta chains sequenced from one sample in a study of long-term antiretroviral therapy in people with HIV. Survey-level immunoSEQ v3.0 assays were run. The table came from immunoSEQ multiplex PCR; TCRdb's copy has only in-frame clones and leaves some out. The profile shows some 34,000 clones, roughly three quarters of them singletons. This specimen consisted of unsorted PBMCs, obtained 1.9 years after starting antiretroviral therapy. These receptors all come from a man between 18 and 35 years old with HIV.

This chain connects TRBV28 to TRBJ1-1; no definite D call. The V end was cut by 4 bases, the J end by 11 bases, with 29 bases between. This CDR3 has 17 residues. Germline values: CDR1 MDHEN, CDR2 SYDVKM. In DNA, the CDR3 is TGTGCCAGCAGTTCCCGTATCAGTACCGCCTCGCTATACGTGGCTTTCTTT. Translation gives CASSSRISTASLYVAFF.

The chain carries TRBV5-4 and TRBJ2-5, with 9 nucleotides matching TRBD2. This CDR3 spans 15 amino acids. The junction had 4 bases not matched to a gene; V was cut back by 0 bases and J by 4 bases. CDR1 and CDR2 from the germline V gene are SGHNT and YYREEE (reference sequence). The CDR3 DNA reads TGTGCCAGCAGCTTGGCTAGCGGGGTTAGAGAGACCCAGTACTTC. Protein product: CASSLASGVRETQYF.

The sample holds a few counts of this clone. The chain uses TRBV7-6 and TRBJ2-7; D may be TRBD1 (6 bases). Trimming removed 5 bases from V and 0 bases from J, with 11 bases in between. This CDR3 region has 14 residues. The germline V gene has CDR1 SGHVS and CDR2 FNYEAQ. The chain's CDR3 is CASSPKGGSYEQYF. CDR3 sequence (DNA): TGTGCCAGCAGCCCTAAAGGGGGCTCCTACGAGCAGTACTTC.

This clone showed up just a few times. The chain employs TRBV6-1 and TRBJ2-7; D is tentatively TRBD1 or TRBD2 (6 bases each). From germline, CDR1 is MNHNS and CDR2 SASEGT. Trimming shortened V by 8 bases and J by 3 bases, and 14 bases separated the two germline ends. The CDR3 extends over 13 amino acids. The CDR3 region is CASAGGSYYEQYV. The DNA of the CDR3 is TGTGCCAGCGCCGGGGGCAGCTACTACGAGCAGTACGTC.

The chain uses TRBV2 and TRBJ1-2; D is perhaps TRBD1 (5 bases). The CDR3 is 14 amino acids. Germline values: CDR1 SNHLY, CDR2 FYNNEI. The V end lost 2 bases, the J end lost 4 bases, and 11 bases lay between the germline ends. The CDR3 DNA sequence: TGTGCCAGCAGTGAAAAGAGGACAATCTATGGCTACACCTTC. Translation: CASSEKRTIYGYTF.

The chain joins TRBV7-2 to TRBJ1-5; D ambiguous. The CDR3 is made up of 16 amino acids. Germline CDR1 is SGHTA and CDR2 is FQGNSA. V was cut by 0 bases and J by 3 bases, with 12 bases left in between. The CDR3 sequence is CASSLATSGLNQPQHF. The CDR3 nucleotides read TGTGCCAGCAGCTTAGCGACGTCAGGCCTCAATCAGCCCCAGCATTTT.

V is TRBV5-5 and J is TRBJ2-7; 11 bases are shared with TRBD1. CDR1 and CDR2 (germline): SGHKS, YYEKEE (reference sequence). V trimming: 3 bases; J trimming: 6 bases; junction bases outside the gene matches: 11. The CDR3 runs to 16 residues. The DNA of the CDR3 is TGTGCCAGCAGCTGGGGAGGGGGACAGGGGGTCTCCGAGCAGTACTTC. Encoded protein: CASSWGGGQGVSEQYF.

V gene TRBV10-1 combines with J gene TRBJ2-3, with D hard to call. V lost 4 bases and J lost 0, with 11 bases in between. CDR1 is WNHNN, CDR2 SYGVQD, per germline (reference sequence). This CDR3 region has 15 residues. The CDR3 DNA sequence: TGCGCCAGCAGTGTTGACGATACTAGCACAGATACGCAGTATTTT. Its translation is CASSVDDTSTDTQYF.

This chain uses TRBV6-5 with TRBJ2-5, with D perhaps matching TRBD2 (6 bases). CDR3 length: 15 residues. The V end was cut by 6 bases, the J end by 1 base, with 15 bases between. Germline V CDR1 and CDR2: MNHEY, SVGAGI. DNA of the CDR3: TGTGCCAGCAGAAACCCCTGGGACTTCCAAGAGACCCAGTACTTC. Protein sequence: CASRNPWDFQETQYF.

The table lists this clone with a count of one. The chain uses TRBV10-3 and TRBJ2-1; the D gene could be TRBD1 or TRBD2 (6 bases each). V shed 0 bases and J shed 2 bases, with 11 bases lying between them. Per the germline V gene, CDR1 is ENHRY and CDR2 is SYGVKD. The CDR3 totals 16 residues. The CDR3 nucleotides are TGTGCCATCAGTGAGTCGCCCGGGGGCGCCTACAATGAGCAGTTCTTC. Translating gives CAISESPGGAYNEQFF.

J is TRBJ2-1 and V is TRBV29-1; D is perhaps TRBD1 (5 bases). The germline V and J ends were trimmed by 0 bases and 4 bases, with 13 bases remaining between them. The CDR3 runs 15 residues. The germline V gene encodes CDR1 SQVTM and CDR2 ANQGSEA. The DNA for the CDR3 is TGCAGCGTTGAAGACAGGGCTTGGGGTTACAATGAGCAGTTCTTC. Protein product: CSVEDRAWGYNEQFF.

The genes are TRBV5-4 and TRBJ1-4, with D unclear. V was trimmed by 3 bases and J by 7 bases, leaving 4 bases between them. The length of the CDR3 is 11 residues. CDR1 SGHNT and CDR2 YYREEE come from the germline V gene (reference sequence). The CDR3 nucleotides are TGTGCCAGCAGCTCGGGTGAAAAACTGTTTTTT. It translates to CASSSGEKLFF.

The chain is built from TRBV28 and TRBJ2-7; maybe TRBD2 (7 bases). There are 16 residues in the CDR3. V was cut by 5 bases and J by 0 bases, with 17 bases left in between. The V gene's germline CDR1 is MDHEN and CDR2 SYDVKM. DNA of the CDR3: TGTGCCAGCAGTCCCGGGGGGCAGGAGAGCTCCTACGAGCAGTACGTC. It translates to CASSPGGQESSYEQYV.

In this sample, this clone turned up a few times. CDR3 loop: CASSLELGSNYGYTF. DNA of the CDR3: TGTGCCAGCAGCTTGGAGTTAGGGTCAAACTATGGCTACACCTTC. This chain links TRBV5-4 with TRBJ1-2; D remains ambiguous. Germline CDR1 reads SGHNT; CDR2 reads YYREEE (reference sequence). This CDR3 spans 15 amino acids. Trimming took off 0 bases at V and 2 bases at J, with 11 bases between the two ends. The complete variable domain, with remaining parts taken from reference TRBV5-4 and TRBJ1-2, reads ETGVTQSPTHLIKTRGQQVTLRCSSQSGHNTVSWYQQALGQGPQFIFQYYREEENGRGNFPPRFSGLQFPNYSSELNVNALELDDSALYLCASSLELGSNYGYTFGSGTRLTVV.

This clone came up a few times. The rearrangement links TRBV28 to TRBJ2-2, with 7 bases identical to TRBD1. The CDR3 sequence is 16 residues long. Germline assignment: CDR1 MDHEN and CDR2 SYDVKM. Unmatched junction bases numbered 13, after V lost 6 bases and J lost 6 bases. CDR3 nucleotide sequence: TGTGCCAGCAGGCGATTGAGGGGGCTCGGACCCGGGGAGCTGTTTTTT. It encodes CASRRLRGLGPGELFF.

The chain recombines TRBV6-6 with TRBJ2-5; 10 positions agree with TRBD2. The CDR3 consists of 16 residues. Germline CDR1 MNHNY, CDR2 SVGAGI (reference sequence). Trimming removed 4 bases from V and 1 base from J; junction bases left unmatched: 6. Here the CDR3 DNA reads TGTGCCAGCAGTTGGAGTAGCGGGGGGCCCCAAGAGACCCAGTACTTC. Translating gives CASSWSSGGPQETQYF.

In the case of this clone: The DNA is left out, because the CDR3 cannot be placed on it with certainty; the CDR3 is given as TCRdb lists it. The chain carries TRBV12-2 and TRBJ2-7; the D call of TRBD1 is as the table states it, not checked on the DNA. TRBV12-2 is a recognized pseudogene. The CDR3 comprises 17 residues, both ends counted. CDR3: CASQLWASGAGFYEQYV.

The chain combines TRBV6-1 with TRBJ2-5, with TRBD1 identical over 10 bases. Germline loops: CDR1 MNHNS, CDR2 SASEGT. V lost 6 bases to trimming and J lost 3 bases; unmatched junction nucleotides: 1. This CDR3 is built from 13 residues. CDR3 nucleotide sequence: TGTGCCAGCAGAGGGACAGGGGAAGAGACCCAGTACTTC. The encoded protein is CASRGTGEETQYF.